The next 24 T cell receptor beta chains were all read from a single sample in a study of blood T cell repertoires in COVID-19. TCRdb's table, derived via immunoSEQ multiplex PCR, lists solely in-frame clones and lacks some. The sample has some 300,000 clones; about 88% are singletons. Sequenced input: PBMCs or T cells enriched from blood (not recorded which). These receptors came from a woman aged 25 to 39 who had recovered from COVID-19.

J is TRBJ2-7 and V is TRBV27; TRBD1 matches 8 bases. CDR3 length equals 14 residues. V shed 6 bases, J shed 4 bases, and the junction held 8 bases outside the gene matches. The germline CDR1 and CDR2 sequences are MNHEY and SMNVEV (reference sequence). CDR3 coding DNA: TGTGCCAGCAGCCCGGACAGGGACCTTTACGAGCAGTACTTC. Protein product: CASSPDRDLYEQYF.

The chain uses TRBV5-6 and TRBJ1-1; TRBD1 agrees at 9 bases. Germline V gene lookup returns CDR1 SGHDT and CDR2 YYEEEE. The V gene end was trimmed by 4 bases and the J gene end by 4 bases; junction bases not matched to a gene: 11. There are 16 residues in the CDR3. In DNA form, the CDR3 reads TGTGCCAGCAGCGCAGTTCCGGGACAGGGACGCACTGAAGCTTTCTTT. This encodes CASSAVPGQGRTEAFF.

The chain couples TRBV30 to TRBJ1-5; weak D call: TRBD1 (5 bases). Trimming removed 2 bases at V and 4 bases at J, with 18 bases between. CDR1 is GTSNPN, CDR2 SVGIG, per germline (reference sequence). The CDR3 spans 16 residues. Here the CDR3 reads CAWSQAGRLSNQPQHF. The CDR3 nucleotides read TGTGCCTGGAGTCAAGCAGGGCGGTTGTCAAATCAGCCCCAGCATTTT.

The rearrangement joins TRBV5-8 to TRBJ2-5; D gene uncertain. This CDR3 comprises 11 residues. Germline CDR1 is SGHTS and CDR2 is YDEGEE. V was trimmed by 5 bases and J by 5 bases, leaving 7 bases between them. The CDR3: CASSYMETQYF. Here the CDR3 DNA reads TGTGCCAGCAGTTACATGGAGACCCAGTACTTC. The full variable domain, rest sourced from reference TRBV5-8 and TRBJ2-5, is EAGVTQSPTHLIKTRGQQATLRCSPISGHTSVYWYQQALGLGLQFLLWYDEGEERNRGNFPPRFSGRQFPNYSSELNVNALELEDSALYLCASSYMETQYFGPGTRLLVL.

The rearrangement uses TRBV6-1 and TRBJ1-4; no definite D call. In germline, CDR1 is MNHNS, CDR2 SASEGT. Trimming left V 2 bases short and J 12 bases short, with 10 bases between. The CDR3 runs to 12 residues. CDR3 loop: CASSETITELFF. CDR3 nucleotides: TGTGCCAGCAGTGAAACTATCACGGAACTGTTTTTT.

This clone was observed a single time. The chain uses TRBV10-2 and TRBJ1-1; 7 bases agree with TRBD1. Per germline, CDR1 WSHSY and CDR2 SAAADI. This CDR3 has 14 residues. V lost 4 bases to trimming and J lost 0 bases; unmatched junction nucleotides: 2. The CDR3 DNA reads as TGCGCCAGCAGTGGGGACAGCATGAACACTGAAGCTTTCTTT. Translating it yields CASSGDSMNTEAFF.

This chain joins TRBV14 and TRBJ1-1; D perhaps matches TRBD1 (5 bases). Looked up from germline, CDR1 is SGHDN and CDR2 is FVKESK. This CDR3 spans 16 amino acids. Trimming stripped 4 bases from V and 1 base from J, with 16 bases between. Here the CDR3 reads CASSRFRGRGNTEAFF. For the CDR3, the DNA is TGTGCCAGCAGCCGATTCCGGGGGAGGGGGAACACTGAAGCTTTCTTT.

The CDR3 DNA sequence: TGTGCCAGCAGTGAGGGGAAGTTGGGGGGGCCCTCTGGGGCCAACGTCCTGACTTTC. Translation gives CASSEGKLGGPSGANVLTF. The chain recombines TRBV6-4 with TRBJ2-6, with D possibly TRBD2 on 7 matching bases. CDR1 MRHNA and CDR2 SNTAGT come from the germline V gene. This CDR3 has 19 residues. V was shortened by 3 bases and J by 0 bases, with 18 bases between the two germline ends.

CDR3 amino acids: CASSLYRRPNTEAFF. Written as DNA, the CDR3 is TGTGCCAGCAGTTTATACAGGAGACCGAACACTGAAGCTTTCTTT. This rearrangement joins TRBV28 to TRBJ1-1, with a tentative D call TRBD1 (5 bases). Between the trimmed V and J ends, which lost 1 base and 1 base, there was a span of 10 bases. The CDR3 loop spans 15 amino acids. CDR1 MDHEN and CDR2 SYDVKM come from the germline V gene.

The V and J genes are TRBV28 and TRBJ1-6; 7 bases align to TRBD1. The germline CDR1 and CDR2 sequences are MDHEN and SYDVKM. The CDR3 totals 15 residues. V lost 10 bases and J lost 10; bases outside the gene matches: 16. CDR3 in DNA: TGTGCCACCAGGGGAGGCGACAGGGTGAACTCACCCCTCCACTTT. Amino acids: CATRGGDRVNSPLHF.

This clone has a single count. The rearrangement links TRBV19 to TRBJ1-1; a possible D gene is TRBD1 (5 bases). The CDR3 runs to 14 residues. Germline V gene data show CDR1 as LNHDA and CDR2 as SQIVND (reference sequence). Trimming took off 7 bases at V and 5 bases at J, with 17 bases between the two ends. The CDR3 nucleotides are TGTGCCAGTACCCCGATGGGGGGACGAACTGAAGCTTTCTTT. Residues: CASTPMGGRTEAFF. The full variable domain, its missing parts supplied by reference TRBV19 and TRBJ1-1, is DGGITQSPKYLFRKEGQNVTLSCEQNLNHDAMYWYRQDPGQGLRLIYYSQIVNDFQKGDIAEGYSVSREKKESFPLTVTSAQKNPTAFYLCASTPMGGRTEAFFGQGTRLTVV.

This sequence joins TRBV27 and TRBJ2-3; D not resolved. This CDR3 is 12 amino acids long. V dropped 6 bases and J dropped 0 bases, with 4 bases sitting between them. CDR1 MNHEY and CDR2 SMNVEV come from the germline V gene (reference sequence). The CDR3 is CASRSSTDTQYF. CDR3 in DNA: TGTGCCAGCAGATCTAGCACAGATACGCAGTATTTT.

This clone was observed once. The CDR3 DNA follows: TGTGCCAGCAGCTTGACGGGCGGCGGGGGACGCACAGATACGCAGTATTTT. Protein: CASSLTGGGGRTDTQYF. This chain links TRBV5-6 with TRBJ2-3; 7 positions agree with TRBD2. J gave up 1 base and V 1 base, and 9 bases lay outside the gene matches. CDR1 is SGHDT and CDR2 is YYEEEE in the germline V gene. This CDR3 spans 17 amino acids.

This sequence joins TRBV3-1 (or the pseudogene TRBV3-2) and TRBJ1-1; D gene unclear. The CDR3 spans 15 residues. The V gene's germline CDR1 is LGHDT and CDR2 YNNKEL (reference sequence). V lost 5 bases to trimming and J lost 0 bases, with 13 bases between them. Here the CDR3 DNA reads TGTGCCAGCAGCTCCCCTCTTACAGTGAACACTGAAGCTTTCTTT. Residues: CASSSPLTVNTEAFF.

V gene TRBV5-5 combines with J gene TRBJ1-5; D might be TRBD1 (6 bases). The germline gives CDR1 SGHKS, CDR2 YYEKEE (reference sequence). V shed 2 bases and J shed 1 base, with 7 bases lying between them. This CDR3 contains 14 residues. The DNA for the CDR3 is TGTGCCAGCAGCTTAGGGGGAAGCAATCAGCCCCAGCATTTT. Its translation is CASSLGGSNQPQHF.

The chain links TRBV5-6 to TRBJ2-1, with a possible D match to TRBD1 (6 bases). Germline V CDR1 and CDR2: SGHDT, YYEEEE. Trimming stripped 0 bases from V and 1 base from J, with 11 bases between. CDR3 length: 16 residues. CDR3 loop: CASSLDQGNSYNEQFF. CDR3 DNA: TGTGCCAGCAGCTTGGACCAGGGGAATTCCTACAATGAGCAGTTCTTC.

The chain links TRBV7-8 to TRBJ2-1; 12 positions agree with TRBD2. The J segment lost 8 bases and the V segment lost 5 bases, leaving 4 bases of the junction unmatched. Germline V lookup: CDR1 SGHVS, CDR2 FQNEAQ. The CDR3 has 14 amino acids. CDR3 in DNA: TGTGCCAGCAGCCGGACTAGCGGGGTCGATGAGCAGTTCTTC. It is translated as CASSRTSGVDEQFF. Looking up the rest from reference TRBV7-8 and TRBJ2-1 gives the full variable domain: GAGVSQSPRYKVAKRGQDVALRCDPISGHVSLFWYQQALGQGPEFLTYFQNEAQLDKSGLPSDRFFAERPEGSVSTLKIQRTQQEDSAVYLCASSRTSGVDEQFFGPGTRLTVL.

This chain joins TRBV19 and TRBJ2-6, with D maybe TRBD2 (5 bases). CDR1 and CDR2 (germline): LNHDA, SQIVND (reference sequence). The germline V and J ends were trimmed by 6 bases and 3 bases, with 18 bases remaining between them. The CDR3 has 17 residues. CDR3 sequence (DNA): TGTGCCAGTAGCCTAATCGGACTGCCGGATGGGGCCAACGTCCTGACTTTC. Translated: CASSLIGLPDGANVLTF. Using reference TRBV19 and TRBJ2-6 for the parts outside the CDR3, the full variable domain is DGGITQSPKYLFRKEGQNVTLSCEQNLNHDAMYWYRQDPGQGLRLIYYSQIVNDFQKGDIAEGYSVSREKKESFPLTVTSAQKNPTAFYLCASSLIGLPDGANVLTFGAGSRLTVL.

This chain links TRBV30 with TRBJ2-5; perhaps TRBD2 as D (6 bases). Per the germline V gene, CDR1 is GTSNPN and CDR2 is SVGIG (reference sequence). The length of the CDR3 is 13 residues. V was trimmed by 3 bases and J by 2 bases, leaving 10 bases between them. In nucleotides, the CDR3 is TGTGCCTGGAGGCCGGGGGAACAAGAGACCCAGTACTTC. Translating gives CAWRPGEQETQYF. Filled out from reference TRBV30 and TRBJ2-5, the complete variable domain reads SQTIHQWPATLVQPVGSPLSLECTVEGTSNPNLYWYRQAAGRGLQLLFYSVGIGQISSEVPQNLSASRPQDRQFILSSKKLLLSDSGFYLCAWRPGEQETQYFGPGTRLLVL.

The V gene is TRBV1, the J gene TRBJ2-7; the D call of TRBD2 is as the table states it, not checked on the DNA. TRBV1 is classified as a pseudogene. This CDR3 has 15 residues. CDR3 DNA sequence: TGCACCAGCAGCCCCCGGGTATTCCGGTCCTACGAGCAGTACTTC. Translation: CTSSPRVFRSYEQYF.

V gene TRBV19 combines with J gene TRBJ2-5; D ambiguous. The CDR3 contains 14 residues. Trimming pared 4 bases from V and 1 base from J, leaving 10 bases between. Germline V CDR1 and CDR2: LNHDA, SQIVND (reference sequence). The DNA for the CDR3 is TGTGCCAGTAGTACTGGCGGCGGCCAAGAGACCCAGTACTTC. Protein product: CASSTGGGQETQYF.

This chain connects TRBV6-5 to TRBJ1-2, with D possibly TRBD1 on 6 matching bases. Trimming removed 4 bases from V and 8 bases from J, with 14 bases in between. Germline values: CDR1 MNHEY, CDR2 SVGAGI. This CDR3 has 13 residues. The CDR3 DNA reads TGTGCCAGCAGTTCCCGGTCAGGGGAGGGCTACACCTTC. It specifies CASSSRSGEGYTF.

This chain links TRBV27 with TRBJ2-1, with TRBD1 as a possible D gene (6 bases). This CDR3 comprises 17 residues. The germline V and J ends were trimmed by 5 bases and 6 bases, with 23 bases remaining between them. The V gene's germline CDR1 is MNHEY and CDR2 SMNVEV (reference sequence). Here the CDR3 reads CASSLRPRDTDRNEQFF. For the CDR3, the DNA is TGTGCCAGCAGTCTCCGCCCCCGGGACACTGACCGCAATGAGCAGTTCTTC.

J is TRBJ2-7 and V is TRBV7-2, with D tentatively TRBD2 (5 bases). Germline CDR1 reads SGHTA; CDR2 reads FQGNSA. Trimming stripped 5 bases from V and 6 bases from J, with 17 bases between. This CDR3 region has 14 residues. Here the CDR3 reads CASSPQADAGEQYF. The CDR3 bases are TGTGCCAGCAGCCCACAAGCGGACGCTGGCGAGCAGTACTTC.